Listed here are 21 T cell receptor beta chains from one sample, sequenced in a study of control samples from healthy donors and cancer patients. Repertoires were generated with immunoSEQ multiplex PCR, while TCRdb's copy carries only in-frame clones and drops some. The sample contains some 29,000 clones, 70% to 90% of which appear only once. Sequencing input: formalin-fixed, paraffin-embedded tissue. The origin of the receptors is a female donor with melanoma.

The rearrangement links TRBV7-9 to TRBJ2-3; 7 nucleotides match TRBD2. Looked up from germline, CDR1 is SEHNR and CDR2 is FQNEAQ (reference sequence). The CDR3 extends over 16 amino acids. Trimming removed 1 base from V and 2 bases from J; junction bases left unmatched: 6. In nucleotides, the CDR3 is TGTGCCAGCAGCTTAGGGGAGGGACTAAACACAGATACGCAGTATTTT. The encoded protein is CASSLGEGLNTDTQYF.

V is TRBV9 and J is TRBJ1-3; D unclear. The length of the CDR3 is 12 residues. Germline V gives CDR1 SGDLS, CDR2 YYNGEE. The ends were cut back, 3 bases at V and 4 bases at J, with 5 bases in the middle. The CDR3 DNA reads TGTGCCAGCAGCGAGGCGGGAAACACCATATATTTT. It yields the protein CASSEAGNTIYF.

This clone was recorded a few times. The chain carries TRBV3-1 (or the pseudogene TRBV3-2) and TRBJ2-7; D unresolved. The germline gives CDR1 LGHDT, CDR2 YNNKEL (reference sequence). V lost 0 bases and J lost 4, with 10 bases in between. The CDR3 sequence is 14 residues long. CDR3 residues: CASSQEWRDYEQYF. The CDR3 region has the DNA TGTGCCAGCAGCCAAGAATGGAGAGATTACGAGCAGTACTTC.

The V call is TRBV5-1, the J call TRBJ2-5; D unresolved. Trimming left V 2 bases short and J 5 bases short, with 4 bases between. Germline V gene sequence: CDR1 SGHRS, CDR2 YFSETQ. This CDR3 contains 11 residues. CDR3 coding DNA: TGCGCCAGCAGCTTCACCGAGACCCAGTACTTC. It encodes CASSFTETQYF.

The V call is TRBV5-1, the J call TRBJ2-3; D not resolved. The CDR3 has 14 residues. The V gene's germline CDR1 is SGHRS and CDR2 YFSETQ. V shed 0 bases and J shed 2 bases, with 7 bases lying between them. The CDR3 sequence: CASSLEGPTDTQYF. The CDR3, as DNA: TGCGCCAGCAGCTTGGAGGGCCCCACAGATACGCAGTATTTT.

This clone was seen more than once but under ten times. The chain is built from TRBV3-1 (or the pseudogene TRBV3-2) and TRBJ2-7; 9 bases map to TRBD2. The germline gives CDR1 LGHDT, CDR2 YNNKEL (reference sequence). J was trimmed by 10 bases and V by 1 base; bases with no gene match: 2. This CDR3 has 12 amino acids. The chain's CDR3 is CASSQVAGVQYF. The DNA of the CDR3 is TGTGCCAGCAGCCAAGTAGCGGGAGTTCAGTACTTC.

This rearrangement joins TRBV6-4 to TRBJ2-1, with D perhaps assigned TRBD1 or TRBD2 (5 bases each). This CDR3 has 13 amino acids. V was pared by 5 bases and J by 10 bases, with 15 bases between. CDR1 MRHNA and CDR2 SNTAGT come from the germline V gene. The CDR3 sequence is CASSTRGNLEQFF. The CDR3 nucleotides are TGTGCCAGCAGTACTAGGGGCAACCTCGAGCAGTTCTTC.

This chain joins TRBV29-1 and TRBJ1-2; D is possibly TRBD1 (6 bases). Looked up from germline, CDR1 is SQVTM and CDR2 is ANQGSEA. V dropped 7 bases and J dropped 8 bases, with 23 bases sitting between them. The CDR3 has 14 residues. The CDR3 loop is CSAGSGATRRGYTF. The CDR3 DNA reads TGCAGCGCCGGGTCGGGGGCCACCAGGAGAGGCTACACCTTC.

This clone turned up a few times. The chain joins TRBV9 to TRBJ1-2; no definite D call. The V and J ends lost 0 bases and 2 bases respectively, with 11 bases between them. CDR3 size: 15 residues. The V gene's germline CDR1 is SGDLS and CDR2 YYNGEE. For the CDR3, the DNA is TGTGCCAGCAGCGTAGGGCAGTCTCACAACTATGGCTACACCTTC. It translates to CASSVGQSHNYGYTF.

The chain couples TRBV6-5 to TRBJ1-2; possible D gene TRBD1, 5 bases. CDR1 is MNHEY and CDR2 is SVGAGI in the germline V gene. Trimming left V 2 bases short and J 0 bases short, with 10 bases between. This CDR3 contains 15 residues. CDR3 sequence reads: CASSYGGAANYGYTF. DNA for the CDR3: TGTGCCAGCAGTTACGGGGGAGCTGCTAACTATGGCTACACCTTC.

This chain joins TRBV11-2 and TRBJ1-4; 7 bases agree with TRBD1. The V gene's germline CDR1 is SGHAT and CDR2 FQNNGV. The CDR3 loop spans 15 amino acids. After removal of 3 bases from V and 4 bases from J, the junction contained 5 bases not matched to a gene. In nucleotides, the CDR3 is TGTGCCAGCAGCTTGACAGGGTCCGTTAATGAAAAACTGTTTTTT. The encoded protein is CASSLTGSVNEKLFF.

The chain joins TRBV10-3 to TRBJ2-7; tentatively, D is TRBD1 or TRBD2 (5 bases each). Germline CDR1 reads ENHRY; CDR2 reads SYGVKD. The length of the CDR3 is 14 residues. Deletions cut 4 bases from V and 5 bases from J, with 15 bases between. The CDR3 sequence is CAISGGPSIHEQYF. The CDR3 coding sequence is TGTGCCATCAGTGGGGGACCTAGTATTCACGAGCAGTACTTC.

This chain links TRBV5-1 with TRBJ2-5; D is possibly TRBD1 or TRBD2 (6 bases each). V lost 4 bases and J 5 bases, leaving 15 bases between the germline ends. Germline-derived CDR1 and CDR2 are SGHRS and YFSETQ. The CDR3 is 14 amino acids. CDR3 DNA sequence: TGCGCCAGCAGCGGGGACTTCAGGGGCGAGACCCAGTACTTC. Amino acid sequence: CASSGDFRGETQYF.

The rearrangement uses TRBV6-5 and TRBJ2-5, with TRBD1 identical over 10 bases. V dropped 0 bases and J dropped 5; count of bases not matched to a gene: 3. The CDR3 loop spans 15 amino acids. Germline CDR1 MNHEY, CDR2 SVGAGI. The CDR3 nucleotides read TGTGCCAGCAGTTACTCGAGACAGGGGGCTGAGACCCAGTACTTC. Its protein is CASSYSRQGAETQYF.

Within the sample, this clone is large. V and J are TRBV11-3 and TRBJ2-2, with unresolved D. Trimming pared 5 bases from V and 2 bases from J, leaving 3 bases between. Germline CDR1 SGHNT, CDR2 YENEEA. There are 12 residues in the CDR3. CDR3 sequence reads: CASSINTGELFF. The CDR3 bases are TGTGCCAGCAGCATAAACACCGGGGAGCTGTTTTTT.

The chain employs TRBV15 and TRBJ1-6, with 9 bases identical to TRBD1. CDR3 length: 15 amino acids. Germline assignment: CDR1 LNHNV and CDR2 YYDKDF (reference sequence). Unmatched junction bases numbered 5, after V lost 2 bases and J lost 9 bases. The chain's CDR3 is CATSRRGQGVSPLHF. The CDR3 bases are TGTGCCACCAGCAGAAGGGGACAGGGAGTTTCACCCCTCCACTTT.

The chain joins TRBV21-1 to TRBJ1-1. TRBV21-1 is a recognized pseudogene. The CDR3 spans 14 residues. CDR3 coding DNA: TGTGCCAGCAGCAAAGAGTCCCCGAGCACTGAAGCTTTCTTT. Its translation is CASSKESPSTEAFF.

This clone was seen only once. The chain couples TRBV7-9 to TRBJ2-4; 10 nucleotides align to TRBD2. Germline-derived CDR1 and CDR2 are SEHNR and FQNEAQ (reference sequence). V lost 5 bases to trimming and J lost 9 bases; unmatched junction nucleotides: 4. This CDR3 contains 13 residues. The chain's CDR3 is CASSPSGSLIQYF. CDR3 in DNA: TGTGCCAGCAGCCCTAGCGGGAGTCTCATTCAGTACTTC.

This clone is a singleton in its sample. V is TRBV5-4 and J is TRBJ1-4; the D is unclear. Germline V gene data show CDR1 as SGHNT and CDR2 as YYREEE (reference sequence). The CDR3 has 13 amino acids. The V gene lost 4 bases and the J gene lost 3 bases, with 7 bases spanning the gap. The CDR3 sequence: CASSKAANEKLFF. The CDR3 DNA sequence: TGTGCCAGCAGCAAGGCCGCTAATGAAAAACTGTTTTTT.

The chain uses TRBV27 and TRBJ1-1; perhaps TRBD1 as D (6 bases). The CDR3 sequence is 14 residues long. Germline values: CDR1 MNHEY, CDR2 SMNVEV (reference sequence). V dropped 7 bases and J dropped 1 base, with 13 bases sitting between them. The DNA of the CDR3 is TGTGCCAGCAACGTAGGGGGGTCGAACACTGAAGCTTTCTTT. Its translation is CASNVGGSNTEAFF.

The J gene is TRBJ1-1, the V gene TRBV5-5, with TRBD1 as a possible D gene (5 bases). This CDR3 is 15 amino acids long. Germline V gene data show CDR1 as SGHKS and CDR2 as YYEKEE (reference sequence). Between the trimmed V and J ends, which lost 0 bases and 5 bases, there was a span of 14 bases. This CDR3 reads CASSLAWDRRTEAFF. In nucleotides, the CDR3 is TGTGCCAGCAGCTTGGCCTGGGACCGAAGGACTGAAGCTTTCTTT.